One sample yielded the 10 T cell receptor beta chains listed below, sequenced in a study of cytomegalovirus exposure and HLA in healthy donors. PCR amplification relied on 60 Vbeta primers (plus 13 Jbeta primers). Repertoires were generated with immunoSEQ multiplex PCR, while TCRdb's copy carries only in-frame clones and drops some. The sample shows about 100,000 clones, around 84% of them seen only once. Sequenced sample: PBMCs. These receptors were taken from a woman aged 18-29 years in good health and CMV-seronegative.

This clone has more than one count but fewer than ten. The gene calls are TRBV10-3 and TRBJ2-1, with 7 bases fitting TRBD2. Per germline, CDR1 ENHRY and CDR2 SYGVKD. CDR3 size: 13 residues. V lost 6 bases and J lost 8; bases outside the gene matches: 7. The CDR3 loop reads CAISRSGIDEQFF. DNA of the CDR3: TGTGCCATCAGCAGAAGCGGGATCGATGAGCAGTTCTTC.

The CDR3, as DNA: TGTGCCAGCAGCCGAGGACTAGCGGGGGGCAGAGAGACCCAGTACTTC. As protein: CASSRGLAGGRETQYF. The rearrangement uses TRBV28 and TRBJ2-5, with 14 bases that match TRBD2. Germline V gene sequence: CDR1 MDHEN, CDR2 SYDVKM. The CDR3 is 16 residues long. V was pared by 6 bases and J by 4 bases, with 7 bases of the junction left unmatched.

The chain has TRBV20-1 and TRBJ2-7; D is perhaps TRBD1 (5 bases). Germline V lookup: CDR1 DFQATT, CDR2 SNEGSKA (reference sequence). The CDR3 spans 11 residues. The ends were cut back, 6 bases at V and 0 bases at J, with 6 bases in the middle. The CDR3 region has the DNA TGCAGTGCAGGACACTCCTACGAGCAGTACTTC. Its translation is CSAGHSYEQYF.

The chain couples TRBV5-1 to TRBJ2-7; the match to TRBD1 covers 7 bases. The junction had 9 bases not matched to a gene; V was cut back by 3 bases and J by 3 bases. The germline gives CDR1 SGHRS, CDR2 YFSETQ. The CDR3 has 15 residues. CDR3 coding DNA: TGCGCCAGCAGCTGGCGTACAGGGACAGTCTACGAGCAGTACTTC. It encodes CASSWRTGTVYEQYF.

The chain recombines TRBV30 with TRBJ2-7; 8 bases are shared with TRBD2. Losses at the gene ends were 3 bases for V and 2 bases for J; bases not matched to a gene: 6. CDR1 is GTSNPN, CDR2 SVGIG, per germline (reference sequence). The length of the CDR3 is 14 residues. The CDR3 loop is CAWSREGGTYEQYF. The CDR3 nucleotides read TGTGCCTGGAGCCGGGAGGGGGGCACCTACGAGCAGTACTTC. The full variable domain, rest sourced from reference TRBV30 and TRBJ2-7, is SQTIHQWPATLVQPVGSPLSLECTVEGTSNPNLYWYRQAAGRGLQLLFYSVGIGQISSEVPQNLSASRPQDRQFILSSKKLLLSDSGFYLCAWSREGGTYEQYFGPGTRLTVT.

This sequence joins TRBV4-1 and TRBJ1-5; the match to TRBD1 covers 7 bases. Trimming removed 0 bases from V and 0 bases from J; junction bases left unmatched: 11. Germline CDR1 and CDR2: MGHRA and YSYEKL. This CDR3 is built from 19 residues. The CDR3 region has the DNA TGCGCCAGCAGCCAAGAAGTAAGAGGGGGCACAGATAGCAATCAGCCCCAGCATTTT. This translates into CASSQEVRGGTDSNQPQHF.

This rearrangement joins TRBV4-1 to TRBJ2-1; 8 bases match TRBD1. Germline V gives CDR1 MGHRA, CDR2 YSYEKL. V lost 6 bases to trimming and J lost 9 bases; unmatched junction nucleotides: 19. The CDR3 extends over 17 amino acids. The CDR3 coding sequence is TGCGCCAGCAGTCGGAAATCGACAGGGGAAAGGTTACCTGAGCAGTTCTTC. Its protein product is CASSRKSTGERLPEQFF.

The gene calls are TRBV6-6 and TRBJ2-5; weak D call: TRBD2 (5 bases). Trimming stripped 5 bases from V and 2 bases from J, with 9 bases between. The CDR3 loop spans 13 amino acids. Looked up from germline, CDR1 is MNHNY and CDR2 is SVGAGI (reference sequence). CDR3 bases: TGTGCCAGCAGTCGAGCGGATCAAGAGACCCAGTACTTC. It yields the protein CASSRADQETQYF.

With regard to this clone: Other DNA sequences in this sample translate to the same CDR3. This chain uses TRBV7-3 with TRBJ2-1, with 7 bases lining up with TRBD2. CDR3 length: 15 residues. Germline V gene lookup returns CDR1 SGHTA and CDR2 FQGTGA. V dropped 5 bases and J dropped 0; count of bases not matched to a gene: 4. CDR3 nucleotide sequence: TGTGCCAGCAGCCCACTAGCGAGCTCCTACAATGAGCAGTTCTTC. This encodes CASSPLASSYNEQFF. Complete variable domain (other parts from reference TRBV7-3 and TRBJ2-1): GAGVSQTPSNKVTEKGKYVELRCDPISGHTALYWYRQSLGQGPEFLIYFQGTGAADDSGLPNDRFFAVRPEGSVSTLKIQRTERGDSAVYLCASSPLASSYNEQFFGPGTRLTVL.

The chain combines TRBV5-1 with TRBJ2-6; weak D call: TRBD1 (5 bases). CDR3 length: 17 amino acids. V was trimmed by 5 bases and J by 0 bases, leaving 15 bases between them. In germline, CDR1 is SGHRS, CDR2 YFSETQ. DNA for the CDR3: TGCGCCAGCAGTCCGATGGGGCCACGCTCTGGGGCCAACGTCCTGACTTTC. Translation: CASSPMGPRSGANVLTF.